This T cell receptor beta chain was identified in a study of cytomegalovirus exposure and HLA in healthy donors (dated by TCRdb to about 2017). Background on the whole study: In an earlier analysis of some 550 of the donors, 276 Gb of sequence data and 90 million to 120 million unique TCR beta sequences from roughly 180 million T cells were reported. The number of donors typed differed by locus, with roughly 629-640 for A, B, C, DRB1 and DQB1, 522 for DQA1, 600 to 610 for DPA1, and over 400 for DPB1. Among 300 to 500 genotyped donors of the cohort, an average of roughly 230,000 unique TCR beta nucleotide sequences was sequenced per donor, of which about 18% were non-productive. In the later analysis, no new phenotypic data were used to find candidate immune exposures; instead, reliance was placed on TCR beta sequences and their occurrence across donors. To study patterns of TCR occurrence, a later analysis re-analyzed previously published TCR beta repertoires from 650 to 750 donors and added high-resolution HLA genotyping. The study aimed to test whether signatures of past pathogen exposure could be identified by cataloging public T cell receptors. Every discovery cohort repertoire had been produced on one sequencing platform. The genetic ancestry cluster associated with self-reported Caucasian donors included 81% of the approximately 410 genotyped donors. A later genetic analysis used genome-wide SNP genotypes for about 55% of the 666 donors, treating that subset as a discovery cohort. The study used immunosequencing to profile the T cell repertoires of under 700 subjects and linked those repertoires to cytomegalovirus serostatus. To predict cytomegalovirus infection status, the study combined high-throughput TCR immunosequencing, statistical association of individual TCRs with disease status, and machine learning. Roughly 300 gigabases of sequencing data and around 80 million unique TCR sequences made up an early release that covered 500 to 650 HLA-typed donors. Both class I and class II loci were covered by HLA typing, at four-digit resolution. An earlier analysis of roughly 600 of the donors used high-throughput TCR beta sequencing to judge whether each TCR beta V gene segment behaved as functional or pseudogenic. Donor age, sex, ethnicity and CMV serostatus were collected together with the repertoire data. A few DR-DQ haplotypes were handled as single units for association and clustering because linkage in the cohort was strong. A separate validation cohort of 100 to 150 different subjects was used in addition to the 666-subject first cohort. Study-wide conclusions, independent of this receptor: Broadly in line with IMGT annotations, most TCR beta V segments showed up in productive rearrangements about 87% or about 30% of the time in an earlier analysis of roughly 590 of the donors. Because counts were too low, 15 to 20 rarely observed V segments, including chromosome 9 orphons, were excluded from the earlier analysis of 587 of the donors. A later genetic analysis associated a missense DCLRE1C variant with V-gene and J-gene trimming of TCR beta chains, and an independent cohort replicated the association. Most CMV-associated TCR beta chains appeared to be HLA-restricted in a later analysis, and the HLA associations seemed to be driven largely by CMV exposure. A group of highly shared sequence variants was considered likely to be a technical artifact of the sequencing pipeline. Across donors, most TCR sequences were observed very rarely, whereas some public TCRs were present in many individuals. In a later analysis, HLA-associated TCR beta chains showed more clonal expansion and lower generation probabilities than non-associated chains that were equally common. A later analysis found that TCR association rates varied across HLA loci, with DRB1 alleles showing the most associated TCRs and HLA-C alleles the fewest. The classifier was reported to diagnose cytomegalovirus status with high specificity and sensitivity in both the original and validation cohorts. Because the 87-base-pair reads could not distinguish some IMGT-functional V segments, including TRBV6-2 and TRBV6-3, those segments were excluded. Correlated functional status among segregating V segments might reflect linkage disequilibrium, but an unknown experimental factor could not be ruled out. It was suggested by the authors that the approach could potentially be generalized to other disease states and immunological phenotypes. Sequencing depth was assumed to be roughly uniform across donors in the presence/absence analyses, though that assumption may not hold. A further reported finding was that TCR beta sequences accurately predicted the HLA-A and HLA-B alleles for most subjects in the first cohort. A few of the identified cytomegalovirus-associated TCR beta chains were confirmed in vitro to be specific for cytomegalovirus antigens. A later analysis associated about 17,000 TCR beta sequences with specific HLA alleles at a false discovery rate of 0.05. The only immune exposure information available for the cohort was CMV serostatus. In this cohort, only TCR beta chains were sequenced, and detectable features were limited by the absence of alpha or paired-chain data. When HLA alleles, especially DR and DQ, strongly co-occurred, attributing TCR associations to individual alleles was difficult. The study gave a list of roughly 150 TCR beta chains associated with cytomegalovirus. Compared with the approximately 670-donor mean, donors in an Asian-associated ancestry cluster had fewer N-insertions in productive TCRs, according to a later genetic analysis. A later analysis reported that several top co-occurrence clusters appeared linked to parvovirus B19, influenza, CMV and Epstein-Barr virus. HLA typing was unavailable for some donors at each locus, so association tests used only the typed subset.

Library preparation used the immunoSEQ multiplex PCR assay. For the multiplex PCR, a mixture combining 60 forward primers for TCR Vbeta segments and 13 reverse primers for TCR Jbeta segments was used. The CDR3 region of rearranged TCR beta genes was amplified from genomic DNA by a multiplex PCR assay. Amplified TCR beta libraries were sequenced as 87-base-pair reads on the Illumina HiSeq System. Per the source publication's procedure: A later analysis tallied 70 million to 100 million unique TCR beta chains across the 600 to 700 repertoires, and about 12 million of those chains were shared by two or more donors. A nearest-neighbor algorithm error-corrected the raw reads and collapsed the reads into unique sequences, merging closely related sequences to remove PCR and sequencing errors. Alignment of CDR3 sequences to IMGT reference sequences was used to assign V, D and J gene segments. For a sequence to be retained, a match of at least six nucleotides was required to both a V gene segment and a J gene segment. Rearrangements were called productive when the CDR3 lacked stop codons and stayed in frame with V and J; all others were non-productive. Following IMGT convention, CDR3 was defined as the stretch from the second conserved V-encoded cysteine to the conserved J-encoded phenylalanine. The earlier analysis of 550 to 650 of the donors excluded any sequence lacking an unambiguous match to a single V gene segment. In an earlier analysis of approximately 590 of the donors, V segments were called functional above 56.7% productive rearrangements and were called segregating when the between-donor standard deviation exceeded 5%. A statistical classification framework was built to diagnose cytomegalovirus status from the catalog of TCR beta chain sequences. V and J gene assignment, in a later analysis, came from comparing TCR nucleotide sequences with IMGT/GENE-DB human TR gene sequences. The TCRdist pipeline was used in a later analysis to assign CDR3 sequences and most-parsimonious VDJ recombination scenarios. In a later analysis, every TCR beta chain was defined by the combination of its CDR3 amino acid sequence and its V-gene family, and reads without a unique V-gene family were dropped. A later analysis removed several hundred highly shared, low-generation-probability nucleotide sequences to deal with suspected cross-contamination and a sequencing artifact. In a later analysis, a clonal expansion index was calculated for each public chain from normalized within-repertoire ranks of inferred template counts. In a later analysis, generation probabilities were computed using a VDJ recombination model fitted to out-of-frame rearrangements, and the results were checked against IGoR. In a later analysis, TCR-TCR, TCR-HLA and TCR-CMV co-occurrence was scored with hypergeometric tests, and a repertoire-size bias correction was applied to TCR pairs. False discovery rates were estimated in a later analysis by permuting HLA or CMV assignments 20 times. In a later analysis, co-occurring TCRs were grouped using DBSCAN, with TCRdist sequence similarity added in when clustering inside HLA-allele-positive subsets. Repertoires with fewer than 30,000 or more than 120,000 public chains, plus five repertoires with anomalous nucleotide sharing, were excluded from co-occurrence clustering. In its TCRdb copy, this immuneACCESS table keeps in-frame sequences only and misses some clones. Where compared with another copy, unresolved V genes explain less than half of these, and the others have no known cause. V and J calls and clone size are copied from that table; D and trimming were computed from the DNA. The table for this sample lists under 200,000 clones; 65% to 90% of them were counted only once. The ten top clones hold roughly 0.33% of the sample.

CDR1 is given as SGHRS and CDR2 as YFSETQ, both from the germline V gene. The CDR3 sequence holds 13 residues, the cysteine and phenylalanine included. Only the CDR3 DNA stays, 39 bases, in frame from base 1. The cohort consisted of 650 to 700 healthy bone marrow donors. At the time of sampling, all cohort members were nominally healthy, though unrecorded immune exposures were likely present. The donor tested CMV seronegative, placing the donor among the 350 or so seronegative members of the cohort. Every donor gave a peripheral blood sample, and the peripheral blood mononuclear cells from that sample were used for TCR beta sequencing. Genomic DNA extraction from the blood cell samples was performed with the Qiagen DNeasy Blood Extraction Kit. In regard to this clone: No cognate antigen has been identified for it. Qualities for individual bases were not recorded, and no much larger clone is one base off.

The chain links TRBV5-1 with TRBJ2-5; TRBD1 is a possible D gene, resting on 7 matching bases. The J call is in doubt because the DNA end fits TRBJ2-7 better. This TCR was sampled from a woman in her 30s in good health and CMV-seronegative. The material sequenced was PBMCs. The CDR3 protein is CASRLGQEGEQYF. The nucleotides are TGCGCCAGCAGGCTCGGACAGGAGGGCGAGCAGTACTTC.